Following are 28 T cell receptor beta chains from one sample sequenced in a study of blood T cell repertoires in COVID-19. The repertoire was sequenced with immunoSEQ multiplex PCR; TCRdb's copy has only in-frame clones and lacks some. The data contain 220,000 or so clones, about four fifths of them singletons. Sequenced input: PBMCs or T cells enriched from blood (not recorded which). The receptors derive from a woman between 40 and 55 years old who had recovered from COVID-19.

This clone occurred a few times. The chain uses TRBV18 and TRBJ2-7; 7 positions match TRBD2. CDR3 length equals 13 residues. J was trimmed by 6 bases and V by 5 bases; bases with no gene match: 7. The V gene's germline CDR1 is KGHSH and CDR2 LQKENI. The chain's CDR3 is CASSAGRGSEQYV. CDR3 DNA: TGTGCCAGCTCAGCCGGGCGGGGGAGCGAGCAGTACGTC.

This chain links TRBV9 with TRBJ2-6, with D possibly TRBD2 on 6 matching bases. Germline values: CDR1 SGDLS, CDR2 YYNGEE. The CDR3 is 18 residues long. The V gene lost 4 bases and the J gene lost 3 bases, with 20 bases spanning the gap. The DNA for the CDR3 is TGTGCCAGCAGCCCTCGGGAGCGCCGAGGGATTGGGGCCAACGTCCTGACTTTC. It yields the protein CASSPRERRGIGANVLTF. Complete variable domain (other parts from reference TRBV9 and TRBJ2-6): DSGVTQTPKHLITATGQRVTLRCSPRSGDLSVYWYQQSLDQGLQFLIQYYNGEERAKGNILERFSAQQFPDLHSELNLSSLELGDSALYFCASSPRERRGIGANVLTFGAGSRLTVL.

This chain uses TRBV30 with TRBJ1-1; 7 nucleotides match TRBD1. The J segment lost 2 bases and the V segment lost 4 bases, leaving 4 bases of the junction unmatched. Germline CDR1 GTSNPN, CDR2 SVGIG (reference sequence). The CDR3 contains 13 residues. This CDR3 reads CAWTVGGNTEAFF. The CDR3 bases are TGTGCCTGGACGGTAGGGGGCAACACTGAAGCTTTCTTT.

The chain couples TRBV19 to TRBJ2-6; 11 nucleotides line up with TRBD1. The V gene's germline CDR1 is LNHDA and CDR2 SQIVND (reference sequence). Trimming removed 4 bases from V and 0 bases from J; junction bases left unmatched: 2. The CDR3 length is 17 residues. The CDR3 coding sequence is TGTGCCAGTAGTAGGGACAGGGGGAGCTCTGGGGCCAACGTCCTGACTTTC. Amino acid sequence: CASSRDRGSSGANVLTF.

The chain combines TRBV7-2 with TRBJ1-1, with D uncertain. Germline loops: CDR1 SGHTA, CDR2 FQGNSA. Trimming took 5 bases from V and 2 from J, leaving 15 bases between them. There are 15 residues in the CDR3. The CDR3 nucleotides read TGTGCCAGCAGCGCGGGCCAGTCGGCTAACACTGAAGCTTTCTTT. It yields the protein CASSAGQSANTEAFF.

This clone was seen a handful of times. The genes are TRBV13 and TRBJ2-3; D is perhaps TRBD2 (6 bases). Per germline, CDR1 PRHDT and CDR2 FYEKMQ (reference sequence). The CDR3 extends over 14 amino acids. Trimming removed 4 bases from V and 0 bases from J, with 8 bases in between. CDR3 region: CASSSLASTDTQYF. The CDR3 DNA reads as TGTGCCAGCAGCTCACTAGCTAGCACAGATACGCAGTATTTT. Combining the CDR3 with reference TRBV13 and TRBJ2-3 gives the whole variable domain AAGVIQSPRHLIKEKRETATLKCYPIPRHDTVYWYQQGPGQDPQFLISFYEKMQSDKGSIPDRFSAQQFSDYHSELNMSSLELGDSALYFCASSSLASTDTQYFGPGTRLTVL.

The chain joins TRBV15 to TRBJ2-7; 7 bases align to TRBD2. CDR3 size: 15 residues. J lost 5 bases, V lost 0 bases, and 7 bases had no gene match. The germline V gene encodes CDR1 LNHNV and CDR2 YYDKDF (reference sequence). CDR3 in DNA: TGTGCCACCAGCAGAGATCTGGCGGGAGTTGACGAGCAGTACGTC. Protein: CATSRDLAGVDEQYV.

V and J are TRBV5-1 and TRBJ1-1; 8 positions agree with TRBD1. The germline CDR1 and CDR2 sequences are SGHRS and YFSETQ. The length of the CDR3 is 15 residues. The ends lost 4 bases at V and 3 bases at J; junction bases unmatched: 8. Here the CDR3 DNA reads TGCGCCAGCAGCCCAGGGGGCAGGCTAGACACTGAAGCTTTCTTT. It yields the protein CASSPGGRLDTEAFF.

J is TRBJ2-7 and V is TRBV7-8; the match to TRBD2 covers 11 bases. The CDR3 is made up of 17 amino acids. Looked up from germline, CDR1 is SGHVS and CDR2 is FQNEAQ. V shed 1 base and J 4 bases; nucleotides not matched to a gene: 9. CDR3 loop: CASSLVGGLADIYEQYV. In nucleotides, the CDR3 is TGTGCCAGCAGCTTAGTCGGGGGACTAGCGGATATTTACGAGCAGTACGTC.

J is TRBJ1-4 and V is TRBV27, with 9 bases lining up with TRBD1. CDR3 length: 14 amino acids. Looked up from germline, CDR1 is MNHEY and CDR2 is SMNVEV (reference sequence). Trimming removed 5 bases from V and 7 bases from J; junction bases left unmatched: 5. The CDR3 DNA is TGTGCCAGCAGTCCCGGACAGGGGTTTGAAAAACTGTTTTTT. Translating it yields CASSPGQGFEKLFF.

The chain joins TRBV11-2 to TRBJ2-2, with D possibly matching TRBD2 (5 bases). CDR3 length equals 14 residues. Per the germline V gene, CDR1 is SGHAT and CDR2 is FQNNGV. V dropped 5 bases and J dropped 2 bases, with 9 bases sitting between them. The CDR3 protein is CASSPGVNTGELFF. As DNA, the CDR3 is TGTGCCAGCAGCCCCGGGGTAAACACCGGGGAGCTGTTTTTT.

The J gene is TRBJ1-5, the V gene TRBV2; 7 bases agree with TRBD1. The germline V gene has CDR1 SNHLY and CDR2 FYNNEI. CDR3 length equals 14 residues. V lost 5 bases and J lost 5; bases outside the gene matches: 6. CDR3 sequence: CASSSGQSYQPQHF. The CDR3, as DNA: TGTGCCAGCAGTTCGGGACAGAGCTATCAGCCCCAGCATTTT.

V gene TRBV27 combines with J gene TRBJ1-2, with a weak D call TRBD1 (6 bases). The CDR3 covers 16 residues. Germline loops: CDR1 MNHEY, CDR2 SMNVEV (reference sequence). Trimming removed 6 bases at V and 4 bases at J, with 21 bases between. The CDR3 sequence is CASSLNRDPSTYGYTF. The CDR3 DNA reads TGTGCCAGCAGCCTAAACAGGGACCCCTCTACCTATGGCTACACCTTC.

The chain links TRBV12-3 or TRBV12-4 to TRBJ2-1, with 7 bases lining up with TRBD2. CDR3 length: 13 amino acids. V shed 3 bases and J 5 bases; nucleotides not matched to a gene: 1. The CDR3 spells CASSLSGDNEQFF. CDR3 DNA: TGTGCCAGCAGTTTGAGCGGGGACAATGAGCAGTTCTTC.

The rearrangement uses TRBV10-1 and TRBJ2-7, with 9 bases lining up with TRBD2. The CDR3 has 14 amino acids. Per the germline V gene, CDR1 is WNHNN and CDR2 is SYGVQD (reference sequence). After removal of 10 bases from V and 5 bases from J, the junction contained 12 bases not matched to a gene. In nucleotides, the CDR3 is TGCGCCAACAAGACTAGCGGAGTTCTTCACGAGCAGTACTTC. This encodes CANKTSGVLHEQYF.

The V gene is TRBV18, the J gene TRBJ1-1; D unclear. The V end lost 4 bases, the J end lost 1 base, and 7 bases lay between the germline ends. The CDR3 totals 13 residues. Germline V gene lookup returns CDR1 KGHSH and CDR2 LQKENI. The CDR3 bases are TGTGCCAGCTCACGCGGCGAGAACACTGAAGCTTTCTTT. This sequence encodes CASSRGENTEAFF. The variable domain in full, with the rest retrieved from reference TRBV18 and TRBJ1-1, is NAGVMQNPRHLVRRRGQEARLRCSPMKGHSHVYWYRQLPEEGLKFMVYLQKENIIDESGMPKERFSAEFPKEGPSILRIQQVVRGDSAAYFCASSRGENTEAFFGQGTRLTVV.

This clone was recorded once. The chain combines TRBV2 with TRBJ1-1; D perhaps matches TRBD1 (5 bases). CDR3 length: 15 amino acids. Trimming removed 8 bases at V and 1 base at J, with 17 bases between. Germline CDR1 and CDR2: SNHLY and FYNNEI. The DNA for the CDR3 is TGTGCCAGCTCCCGAGGCAGGGCCGGGAACACTGAAGCTTTCTTT. Translated: CASSRGRAGNTEAFF. Based on the CDR3 plus reference TRBV2 and TRBJ1-1, the full variable domain is EPEVTQTPSHQVTQMGQEVILRCVPISNHLYFYWYRQILGQKVEFLVSFYNNEISEKSEIFDDQFSVERPDGSNFTLKIRSTKLEDSAMYFCASSRGRAGNTEAFFGQGTRLTVV.

V is TRBV27 and J is TRBJ2-1; no clear D gene. Germline-derived CDR1 and CDR2 are MNHEY and SMNVEV (reference sequence). The CDR3 runs to 13 residues. V lost 1 base and J lost 6, with 7 bases in between. The CDR3 bases are TGTGCCAGCAGTTTATGGCCCCGCAATGAGCAGTTCTTC. It codes for CASSLWPRNEQFF.

This clone was seen only a few times. The chain links TRBV5-4 to TRBJ1-2, with 8 bases that match TRBD1. The CDR3 has 14 residues. CDR1 and CDR2 (germline): SGHNT, YYREEE (reference sequence). The J segment lost 2 bases and the V segment lost 0 bases, leaving 0 bases of the junction unmatched. The CDR3 reads CASSLGQGNYGYTF. CDR3 DNA sequence: TGTGCCAGCAGCTTGGGACAGGGGAACTATGGCTACACCTTC.

The chain joins TRBV15 to TRBJ2-3; 11 bases are a match to TRBD2. This CDR3 has 15 residues. V shed 3 bases and J 3 bases; nucleotides not matched to a gene: 2. From germline, CDR1 is LNHNV and CDR2 YYDKDF (reference sequence). The CDR3 DNA is TGTGCCACCAGCAGGGGACTAGCGGTAACAGATACGCAGTATTTT. Encoded protein: CATSRGLAVTDTQYF.

This sequence joins TRBV18 and TRBJ1-1; TRBD1 might be the D (5 bases). Deletions cut 3 bases from V and 3 bases from J, with 8 bases between. The CDR3 covers 13 residues. Germline values: CDR1 KGHSH, CDR2 LQKENI. The CDR3 DNA reads as TGTGCCAGCTCACCCACGGGGGACACTGAAGCTTTCTTT. Amino acid sequence: CASSPTGDTEAFF.

The rearrangement joins TRBV7-8 to TRBJ1-5; 7 positions agree with TRBD1. The CDR3 has 14 residues. V was pared by 5 bases and J by 7 bases, with 8 bases of the junction left unmatched. Germline V lookup: CDR1 SGHVS, CDR2 FQNEAQ. CDR3 amino acids: CASSPRQGGQPQHF. CDR3 bases: TGTGCCAGCAGCCCCAGACAGGGAGGCCAGCCCCAGCATTTT.

The V gene is TRBV19, the J gene TRBJ2-7; 7 bases align to TRBD1. The CDR3 has 15 residues. Germline values: CDR1 LNHDA, CDR2 SQIVND (reference sequence). V lost 3 bases to trimming and J lost 0 bases; unmatched junction nucleotides: 5. The DNA of the CDR3 is TGTGCCAGTAGTATCCTACAGGGGAGCTCCTACGAGCAGTACTTC. Protein product: CASSILQGSSYEQYF.

In this sample, this clone turned up a few times. The chain is built from TRBV6-2 or TRBV6-3 and TRBJ2-4; 7 bases match TRBD2. Germline V lookup: CDR1 MNHEY, CDR2 SVGEGT. V lost 2 bases to trimming and J lost 14 bases; unmatched junction nucleotides: 6. This CDR3 is built from 12 residues. The DNA for the CDR3 is TGTGCCAGCAGTTACCCCAGCGGGAAGAAGTACTTC. Amino acids: CASSYPSGKKYF.

This rearrangement joins TRBV7-9 to TRBJ1-2, with 7 bases lining up with TRBD1. Per the germline V gene, CDR1 is SEHNR and CDR2 is FQNEAQ (reference sequence). V trimming: 5 bases; J trimming: 0 bases; junction bases outside the gene matches: 15. The CDR3 is 18 amino acids. Here the CDR3 reads CASSPVRGQSIPNYGYTF. The CDR3 bases are TGTGCCAGCAGCCCAGTTAGGGGGCAGTCGATTCCTAACTATGGCTACACCTTC.

In this sample, this clone turned up a few times. The gene calls are TRBV24-1 and TRBJ2-7; D gene ambiguous. Trimming removed 0 bases at V and 3 bases at J, with 5 bases between. The CDR3 has 13 residues. Per the germline V gene, CDR1 is KGHDR and CDR2 is SFDVKD. As DNA, the CDR3 is TGTGCCACCAGTGATTTGTCCGTCTACGAGCAGTACGTC. Its translation: CATSDLSVYEQYV.

The V gene is TRBV5-4, the J gene TRBJ1-6; TRBD1 matches at 7 bases. Germline V lookup: CDR1 SGHNT, CDR2 YYREEE (reference sequence). Trimming removed 4 bases from V and 7 bases from J; junction bases left unmatched: 5. CDR3 size: 14 residues. The CDR3 spells CASSRGQRNSPLHF. The CDR3 bases are TGTGCCAGCAGCCGGGGACAGAGAAATTCACCCCTCCACTTT. Combining the CDR3 with reference TRBV5-4 and TRBJ1-6 gives the whole variable domain ETGVTQSPTHLIKTRGQQVTLRCSSQSGHNTVSWYQQALGQGPQFIFQYYREEENGRGNFPPRFSGLQFPNYSSELNVNALELDDSALYLCASSRGQRNSPLHFGNGTRLTVT.

J is TRBJ1-2 and V is TRBV5-1, with D possibly being TRBD1 (5 bases). The CDR3 totals 13 residues. Trimming shortened V by 3 bases and J by 8 bases, and 14 bases separated the two germline ends. The V gene's germline CDR1 is SGHRS and CDR2 YFSETQ. The CDR3 DNA reads as TGCGCCAGCAGCTACAGGAGTCAGGAGGGCTACACCTTC. It encodes CASSYRSQEGYTF.